The 23 T cell receptor beta chains in this list originate from one sample, sequenced in a study of PD-L1 blockade in urothelial cancer. As to time point: peripheral blood 6 weeks after treatment start. Only in-frame clones appear in the TCRdb table, and some are missing; sequencing was by immunoSEQ multiplex PCR. The sample includes about 90,000 clones, over 80% of them seen just once. The material sequenced was PBMCs, taken around atezolizumab (anti-PD-L1) treatment. All receptors derive from a man between 65 and 80 years old with urothelial cancer.

The chain combines TRBV7-8 with TRBJ2-5, with 10 positions matching TRBD1. The trim removed 2 bases at V and 5 bases at J, leaving 8 bases unmatched. The CDR3 has 16 residues. Per the germline V gene, CDR1 is SGHVS and CDR2 is FQNEAQ. CDR3 sequence reads: CASSLRDRGSWETQYF. As DNA, the CDR3 is TGTGCCAGCAGCTTACGGGACAGGGGTTCCTGGGAGACCCAGTACTTC.

V and J are TRBV5-6 and TRBJ1-1; D is undetermined. The ends were cut back, 4 bases at V and 7 bases at J, with 17 bases in the middle. There are 14 residues in the CDR3. The germline gives CDR1 SGHDT, CDR2 YYEEEE. CDR3: CASSLYPEAYEAFF. The CDR3 DNA is TGTGCCAGCAGCCTTTACCCTGAGGCTTATGAAGCTTTCTTT.

This clone was seen many times. For the CDR3, the DNA is TGCGCCAGCAGTGGAGGTTACAAGTACTCTGGAAACACCATATATTTT. It translates to CASSGGYKYSGNTIYF. The chain joins TRBV10-2 to TRBJ1-3; D remains ambiguous. CDR3 length equals 16 residues. V was shortened by 4 bases and J by 0 bases, with 13 bases between the two germline ends. Germline CDR1 and CDR2: WSHSY and SAAADI.

This chain uses TRBV7-9 with TRBJ2-3; TRBD2 is a possible D gene (6 bases). This CDR3 has 13 residues. In germline, CDR1 is SEHNR, CDR2 FQNEAQ (reference sequence). The V end lost 7 bases, the J end lost 4 bases, and 12 bases lay between the germline ends. This CDR3 reads CASTDSGADTQYF. The CDR3 DNA follows: TGTGCCAGCACCGATTCGGGGGCAGATACGCAGTATTTT.

This clone was picked up a small number of times. The chain uses TRBV11-2 and TRBJ2-2, with TRBD1 matching 9 bases. Germline-derived CDR1 and CDR2 are SGHAT and FQNNGV. The CDR3 loop spans 15 amino acids. V lost 5 bases and J lost 4; bases outside the gene matches: 5. This chain's CDR3 is CASSRGQGFTGELFF. The CDR3 coding sequence is TGTGCCAGCAGCCGTGGACAGGGGTTCACCGGGGAGCTGTTTTTT.

The chain uses TRBV19 and TRBJ1-5, with 8 nucleotides matching TRBD1. Germline loops: CDR1 LNHDA, CDR2 SQIVND (reference sequence). The trim removed 5 bases at V and 9 bases at J, leaving 6 bases unmatched. The CDR3 covers 13 residues. The CDR3 DNA sequence: TGTGCCAGTAGTCTAATGGGGACAGGGCCCCAGCATTTT. Protein product: CASSLMGTGPQHF.

The chain employs TRBV5-5 and TRBJ2-7; D gene ambiguous. CDR1 SGHKS and CDR2 YYEKEE come from the germline V gene (reference sequence). Trimming took 7 bases from V and 3 from J, leaving 20 bases between them. The length of the CDR3 is 15 residues. CDR3 DNA: TGTGCCAGCGGCCCTGGTCATCAGGCCCTCTACGAGCAGTACTTC. Translating gives CASGPGHQALYEQYF.

CDR3 residues: CATRVASGHNEQFF. CDR3 bases: TGCGCCACCCGGGTGGCTAGCGGACACAATGAGCAGTTCTTC. This chain uses TRBV5-1 with TRBJ2-1, with 7 positions matching TRBD2. There are 14 residues in the CDR3. The V gene's germline CDR1 is SGHRS and CDR2 YFSETQ. J gave up 5 bases and V 9 bases, and 11 bases lay outside the gene matches.

The V and J genes are TRBV5-1 and TRBJ1-6; TRBD1 matches 9 bases. Germline V gene lookup returns CDR1 SGHRS and CDR2 YFSETQ. This CDR3 region has 12 residues. V gave up 8 bases and J gave up 8 bases; unmatched junction bases: 2. CDR3 residues: CASRQGDSPLHF. The CDR3 DNA reads as TGCGCCAGTAGACAGGGGGATTCACCCCTCCACTTT.

The chain has TRBV19 and TRBJ2-6, with 7 bases identical to TRBD1. The V and J ends lost 8 bases and 2 bases, in that order; junction bases with no gene match: 3. Germline-derived CDR1 and CDR2 are LNHDA and SQIVND (reference sequence). CDR3 length: 14 amino acids. Written as DNA, the CDR3 is TGTGCCAGTGACAGGGTTCCTGGGGCCAACGTCCTGACTTTC. Residues: CASDRVPGANVLTF.

In DNA form, the CDR3 reads TGTGCCAGCAGCTCCGACGGCTTCAGGGGCTCTGGAAACACCATATATTTT. Encoded protein: CASSSDGFRGSGNTIYF. V and J are TRBV7-2 and TRBJ1-3; perhaps TRBD1 as D (6 bases). This CDR3 is 17 amino acids long. CDR1 SGHTA and CDR2 FQGNSA come from the germline V gene. Trimming removed 4 bases at V and 0 bases at J, with 16 bases between.

The chain joins TRBV7-6 to TRBJ2-2; TRBD2 matches at 10 bases. Trimming took 4 bases from V and 6 from J; bases not matched to a gene: 8. CDR1 and CDR2 from the germline V gene are SGHVS and FNYEAQ. The CDR3 is 16 residues long. The CDR3 DNA reads as TGTGCCAGCAGCTCCCCAGCGGGGGGGCCTCCCGGGGAGCTGTTTTTT. Translating it yields CASSSPAGGPPGELFF.

Here the CDR3 DNA reads TGCGCCAGCAGCTTGGACAGGGGACTGTACAATGAGCAGTTCTTC. As protein: CASSLDRGLYNEQFF. The chain couples TRBV5-1 to TRBJ2-1; a possible D gene is TRBD1 (7 bases). The V and J ends lost 0 bases and 4 bases respectively, with 11 bases between them. CDR3 length: 15 residues. The germline gives CDR1 SGHRS, CDR2 YFSETQ.

The chain joins TRBV5-1 to TRBJ2-7; TRBD2 matches at 13 bases. This CDR3 contains 17 residues. V was pared by 4 bases and J by 3 bases, with 10 bases of the junction left unmatched. Per germline, CDR1 SGHRS and CDR2 YFSETQ. The CDR3 DNA reads TGCGCCAGCAGCACCGGACTAGCGGGAGTCGGCGACTACGAGCAGTACTTC. Amino acids: CASSTGLAGVGDYEQYF.

This clone was counted a single time. The chain recombines TRBV2 with TRBJ2-2; 9 bases align to TRBD1. From germline, CDR1 is SNHLY and CDR2 FYNNEI. The trim removed 3 bases at V and 2 bases at J, leaving 4 bases unmatched. This CDR3 comprises 16 residues. The CDR3 DNA is TGTGCCAGCAGTGATGCGGACAGGGGTAACACCGGGGAGCTGTTTTTT. It yields the protein CASSDADRGNTGELFF.

The rearrangement uses TRBV5-1 and TRBJ2-7; TRBD1 agrees at 7 bases. J lost 5 bases, V lost 2 bases, and 1 base had no gene match. The CDR3 totals 12 residues. Germline CDR1 reads SGHRS; CDR2 reads YFSETQ. CDR3 nucleotide sequence: TGCGCCAGCAGCTTCCAGGGGGACGAGCAGTACTTC. Its protein product is CASSFQGDEQYF.

This clone was seen a single time. The chain links TRBV29-1 to TRBJ2-1; 7 positions match TRBD1. The germline CDR1 and CDR2 sequences are SQVTM and ANQGSEA. The CDR3 is 14 amino acids. V trimming: 2 bases; J trimming: 0 bases; junction bases outside the gene matches: 1. CDR3 residues: CSVERDSSYNEQFF. CDR3 nucleotide sequence: TGCAGCGTTGAAAGGGACAGCTCCTACAATGAGCAGTTCTTC.

This clone is a singleton in its sample. This chain joins TRBV27 and TRBJ2-3, with a tentative D call TRBD1 (6 bases). The CDR3 runs 16 residues. CDR1 is MNHEY and CDR2 is SMNVEV in the germline V gene (reference sequence). V lost 4 bases and J 0 bases, leaving 14 bases between the germline ends. CDR3 sequence: CASSSAGTTSTDTQYF. The CDR3 DNA follows: TGTGCCAGCAGTTCAGCCGGGACAACTAGCACAGATACGCAGTATTTT.

The rearrangement links TRBV7-2 to TRBJ1-4, with D maybe TRBD1 (5 bases). Trimming took off 0 bases at V and 3 bases at J, with 11 bases between the two ends. The germline gives CDR1 SGHTA, CDR2 FQGNSA. The CDR3 sequence is 16 residues long. CDR3 coding DNA: TGTGCCAGCAGCTTAGCCAGGGCAGACTCTAATGAAAAACTGTTTTTT. This sequence encodes CASSLARADSNEKLFF.

The chain carries TRBV19 and TRBJ1-2; D gene unclear. CDR3 length: 15 amino acids. Germline V gives CDR1 LNHDA, CDR2 SQIVND (reference sequence). Trimming pared 1 base from V and 4 bases from J, leaving 13 bases between. In DNA form, the CDR3 reads TGTGCCAGTAGTATAGGAAGTCCGGGAGGCTATGGCTACACCTTC. Amino acid sequence: CASSIGSPGGYGYTF.

Only a few counts were recorded for this clone. The gene calls are TRBV7-9 and TRBJ2-7; D is perhaps TRBD2 (5 bases). V lost 4 bases, J lost 1 base, and 5 bases lay in between. Germline V gives CDR1 SEHNR, CDR2 FQNEAQ (reference sequence). There are 12 residues in the CDR3. DNA for the CDR3: TGTGCCAGCAGCTGGACTTCCTACGAGCAGTACTTC. It is translated as CASSWTSYEQYF.

The rearrangement joins TRBV7-2 to TRBJ1-2; no clear D gene. Germline-derived CDR1 and CDR2 are SGHTA and FQGNSA. Between the trimmed V and J ends, which lost 5 bases and 8 bases, there was a span of 18 bases. The CDR3 spans 14 residues. The CDR3 DNA is TGTGCCAGCAGCGGGCCAGAGAGCCGACGGGGCTACACCTTC. Protein: CASSGPESRRGYTF.

This chain uses TRBV9 with TRBJ2-3, with TRBD2 matching over 8 bases. The CDR3 loop spans 14 amino acids. Germline CDR1 reads SGDLS; CDR2 reads YYNGEE. V trimming: 0 bases; J trimming: 5 bases; junction bases outside the gene matches: 2. The CDR3 sequence: CASSVVLAGDTQYF. CDR3 DNA sequence: TGTGCCAGCAGCGTAGTTCTAGCGGGAGATACGCAGTATTTT. The full variable domain, rest sourced from reference TRBV9 and TRBJ2-3, is DSGVTQTPKHLITATGQRVTLRCSPRSGDLSVYWYQQSLDQGLQFLIQYYNGEERAKGNILERFSAQQFPDLHSELNLSSLELGDSALYFCASSVVLAGDTQYFGPGTRLTVL.